The next 22 T cell receptor beta chains were all read from a single sample in a study of blood T cells in healthy people across ages. Next came a second PCR, run for about 7 to 11 cycles, which used a sample-barcoded 5' primer along with a J-beta primer mix. TCRdb reanalysed the 5' RACE reads using MiXCR and keeps one entry per CDR3 protein. Seen here are approximately 900,000 distinct CDR3 sequences, roughly 52% observed once, and the top ten hold 13%. Sequenced: blood. These receptors were taken from a man between 25 and 39 years old in good health.

The chain couples TRBV7-3 to TRBJ2-6; D not certain. CDR3 length: 17 residues. Germline CDR1 and CDR2: SGHTA and FQGTGA. V shed 5 bases and J shed 0 bases, with 14 bases lying between them. CDR3 protein: CASSLNLLSSGANVLTF. The DNA for the CDR3 is TGTGCCAGCAGCCTTAATCTTCTGAGCTCTGGGGCCAACGTCCTGACTTTC.

On this clonotype itself: A junction end diverges from the germline sequence, so it may reflect a read error. The chain combines TRBV10-3 with TRBJ1-2; D remains unclear. CDR3 size: 13 residues. CDR1 ENHRY and CDR2 SYGVKD come from the germline V gene. CDR3 sequence: CAISEWGMAGYTF. For the CDR3, the DNA is TGCGCCATCAGTGAGTGGGGAATGGCTGGCTACACCTTC.

The V and J genes are TRBV4-3 and TRBJ2-1; TRBD1 matches at 8 bases. Germline V gives CDR1 LGHNA, CDR2 YSLEER. This CDR3 comprises 18 residues. V gave up 2 bases and J gave up 7 bases; unmatched junction bases: 16. The CDR3 coding sequence is TGCGCCAGCAGCCAATGGGGGACAGGAGGGGCCCTCGGGAATGAGCAGTTCTTC. As protein: CASSQWGTGGALGNEQFF.

This clonotype showed up many times. This chain uses TRBV5-6 with TRBJ2-3, with D possibly TRBD2 on 7 matching bases. Looked up from germline, CDR1 is SGHDT and CDR2 is YYEEEE. Trimming shortened V by 5 bases and J by 2 bases, and 15 bases separated the two germline ends. The CDR3 has 15 residues. The CDR3 DNA is TGTGCCAGCAGTTTAACGGGGGGCCCCACAGATACGCAGTATTTT. Protein product: CASSLTGGPTDTQYF.

V gene TRBV4-2 combines with J gene TRBJ2-7; TRBD1 aligns across 10 bases. After removal of 0 bases from V and 2 bases from J, the junction contained 4 bases not matched to a gene. CDR3 length: 16 residues. Germline V gene lookup returns CDR1 LGHNA and CDR2 YNFKEQ. CDR3 DNA: TGTGCCAGCAGCCAAGAAAGACAGGGGGCGACCTACGAGCAGTACTTC. It is translated as CASSQERQGATYEQYF.

The chain employs TRBV30 and TRBJ2-7; no clear D. Germline V gives CDR1 GTSNPN, CDR2 SVGIG (reference sequence). This CDR3 is 14 amino acids long. Trimming took off 0 bases at V and 5 bases at J, with 14 bases between the two ends. CDR3 DNA: TGTGCCTGGAGTGTACTGGGGTCTTGGAACGAGCAGTACTTC. Protein product: CAWSVLGSWNEQYF.

The count of this clonotype is one. The chain is built from TRBV27 and TRBJ2-3; 7 nucleotides align to TRBD2. After removal of 8 bases from V and 0 bases from J, the junction contained 11 bases not matched to a gene. The germline CDR1 and CDR2 sequences are MNHEY and SMNVEV (reference sequence). This CDR3 contains 16 residues. This chain's CDR3 is CASGRAGGTSTDTQYF. As DNA, the CDR3 is TGTGCCAGCGGTCGTGCCGGGGGGACTAGCACAGATACGCAGTATTTT.

This clonotype was observed a handful of times. The chain is built from TRBV6-5 and TRBJ1-2, with D unresolved. There are 13 residues in the CDR3. Trimming cost V 2 bases and J 2 bases, with 6 bases left between them. Germline values: CDR1 MNHEY, CDR2 SVGAGI. The CDR3 here is CASSYARNYGYTF. CDR3 coding DNA: TGTGCCAGCAGTTACGCCCGGAACTATGGCTACACCTTC.

Concerning this clonotype itself: One junction end does not reproduce the germline sequence, and a read error may be involved. The chain has TRBV4-3 and TRBJ2-3; the D gene could be TRBD1 or TRBD2 (5 bases each). Germline V gene sequence: CDR1 LGHNA, CDR2 YSLEER. The CDR3 loop spans 14 amino acids. The chain's CDR3 is CASSVRGQGDAQYF. The CDR3 DNA is TGCGCCAGCAGCGTCCGGGGTCAGGGAGATGCGCAGTATTTT.

The chain has TRBV2 and TRBJ1-5; D uncertain. Germline assignment: CDR1 SNHLY and CDR2 FYNNEI. V gave up 3 bases and J gave up 3 bases, with 9 bases separating them. CDR3 length equals 14 residues. CDR3 residues: CASSDKVINQPQHF. In DNA form, the CDR3 reads TGTGCCAGCAGTGATAAGGTTATCAATCAGCCCCAGCATTTT.

The gene calls are TRBV4-2 and TRBJ2-2, with TRBD1 as a possible D gene (6 bases). The CDR3 has 17 amino acids. Trimming removed 0 bases from V and 5 bases from J, with 16 bases in between. Looked up from germline, CDR1 is LGHNA and CDR2 is YNFKEQ. This chain's CDR3 is CASSQENADSKTGELFF. DNA for the CDR3: TGTGCCAGCAGCCAAGAGAATGCGGACAGTAAGACCGGGGAGCTGTTTTTT.

CDR3 protein: CAIGQGDHEQYF. The CDR3 nucleotides are TGTGCCATAGGTCAGGGAGACCACGAGCAGTACTTC. V and J are TRBV10-3 and TRBJ2-5; either TRBD1 or TRBD2 may supply D (5 bases each). The J call may be faulty, since TRBJ2-7 better matches the DNA end. The germline gives CDR1 ENHRY, CDR2 SYGVKD. CDR3 length equals 12 residues.

J is TRBJ2-7 and V is TRBV29-1; weak D call: TRBD1 (6 bases). Trimming took 2 bases from V and 5 from J, leaving 10 bases between them. The V gene's germline CDR1 is SQVTM and CDR2 ANQGSEA. CDR3 size: 12 residues. The CDR3 is CSVEQGHDEQYF. The CDR3 coding sequence is TGCAGCGTTGAACAGGGGCACGACGAGCAGTACTTC.

The gene calls are TRBV4-2 and TRBJ2-2; D gene uncertain. The CDR3 extends over 15 amino acids. CDR1 and CDR2 from the germline V gene are LGHNA and YNFKEQ. The V end was cut by 3 bases, the J end by 1 base, with 9 bases between. CDR3 protein: CASSQPDLNTGELFF. CDR3 nucleotides: TGTGCCAGCAGCCAGCCAGATTTGAACACCGGGGAGCTGTTTTTT.

V is TRBV27 and J is TRBJ2-1, with 14 bases identical to TRBD2. This CDR3 comprises 17 residues. The germline V gene encodes CDR1 MNHEY and CDR2 SMNVEV (reference sequence). Trimming removed 3 bases from V and 5 bases from J; junction bases left unmatched: 6. CDR3 residues: CASSLLPGLAGDNEQFF. The CDR3 region has the DNA TGTGCCAGCAGTTTGCTCCCGGGACTAGCGGGAGACAATGAGCAGTTCTTC.

DNA for the CDR3: TGTGCCAGCAGCCCATCAGGGCAGGCACCTAACTATGGCTACACCTTC. It translates to CASSPSGQAPNYGYTF. V and J are TRBV11-2 and TRBJ1-2; TRBD1 is a possible D gene (5 bases). V was cut by 5 bases and J by 0 bases, with 16 bases left in between. This CDR3 contains 16 residues. From germline, CDR1 is SGHAT and CDR2 FQNNGV.

This clonotype was detected ten times or more. This rearrangement joins TRBV5-1 to TRBJ2-1; TRBD2 might be the D (6 bases). The CDR3 is made up of 14 amino acids. Germline V gene data show CDR1 as SGHRS and CDR2 as YFSETQ. Deletions cut 0 bases from V and 8 bases from J, with 12 bases between. Here the CDR3 DNA reads TGCGCCAGCAGCTTGGCACCGGGAGCGGATGAGCAGTTCTTC. Encoded protein: CASSLAPGADEQFF. Supplemented by reference TRBV5-1 and TRBJ2-1, the full variable domain reads KAGVTQTPRYLIKTRGQQVTLSCSPISGHRSVSWYQQTPGQGLQFLFEYFSETQRNKGNFPGRFSGRQFSNSRSEMNVSTLELGDSALYLCASSLAPGADEQFFGPGTRLTVL.

This sequence joins TRBV30 and TRBJ2-1; maybe TRBD2 (6 bases). Germline V gene sequence: CDR1 GTSNPN, CDR2 SVGIG (reference sequence). The CDR3 loop spans 11 amino acids. V was pared by 1 base and J by 8 bases, with 6 bases between. CDR3 loop: CAWSGGDEQFF. The CDR3 DNA reads as TGTGCCTGGAGTGGGGGGGATGAGCAGTTCTTC.

The chain uses TRBV6-5 and TRBJ2-3; 9 nucleotides agree with TRBD2. CDR1 and CDR2 from the germline V gene are MNHEY and SVGAGI. The CDR3 loop spans 17 amino acids. With 0 bases clipped from V and 0 bases from J, the junction kept 4 bases outside the gene matches. CDR3 sequence reads: CASSYSTRGGSTDTQYF. In nucleotides, the CDR3 is TGTGCCAGCAGTTACTCTACGCGGGGGGGGAGCACAGATACGCAGTATTTT.

The V gene is TRBV7-2, the J gene TRBJ2-7, with 7 bases fitting TRBD1. Germline-derived CDR1 and CDR2 are SGHTA and FQGNSA. The CDR3 has 15 residues. V was pared by 5 bases and J by 0 bases, with 7 bases of the junction left unmatched. The CDR3 DNA reads TGTGCCAGCAGCACGATGACAGGGTCCTCCTACGAGCAGTACTTC. It yields the protein CASSTMTGSSYEQYF.

There are a few counts of this clonotype. The chain joins TRBV28 to TRBJ2-7; D possibly corresponds to TRBD1 (6 bases). V lost 4 bases to trimming and J lost 0 bases, with 16 bases between them. Germline V CDR1 and CDR2: MDHEN, SYDVKM. The CDR3 contains 16 residues. The chain's CDR3 is CASSSPAGQYSYEQYF. The CDR3 DNA sequence: TGTGCCAGCAGTTCCCCCGCCGGACAGTACTCCTACGAGCAGTACTTC.

On this clonotype itself: A much larger clonotype is one base distant, so this may be a read error. The CDR3 DNA sequence: TGTGCCAGCAGCCGCGGGACAGTACCCTTACAAGAGACCCAGTACTTC. As protein: CASSRGTVPLQETQYF. The chain couples TRBV3-1 to TRBJ2-5; TRBD1 might be the D (7 bases). The CDR3 length is 16 residues. CDR1 LGHDT and CDR2 YNNKEL come from the germline V gene (reference sequence). V was trimmed by 4 bases and J by 2 bases, leaving 17 bases between them.